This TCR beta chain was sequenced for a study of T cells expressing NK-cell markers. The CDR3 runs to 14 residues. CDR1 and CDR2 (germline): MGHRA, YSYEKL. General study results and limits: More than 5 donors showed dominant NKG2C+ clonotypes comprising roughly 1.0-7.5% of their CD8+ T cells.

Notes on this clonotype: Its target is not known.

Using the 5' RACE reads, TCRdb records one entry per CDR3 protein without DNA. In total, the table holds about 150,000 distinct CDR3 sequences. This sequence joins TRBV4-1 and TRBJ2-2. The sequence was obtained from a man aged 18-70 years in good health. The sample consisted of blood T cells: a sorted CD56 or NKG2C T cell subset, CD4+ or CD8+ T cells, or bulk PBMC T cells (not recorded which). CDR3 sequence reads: CASSQESTTGELFF.